The 30 T cell receptor beta chains given below trace back to one sample, sequenced in a study of identical twins (dated by TCRdb to the mid-2010s). Libraries were constructed by 5' RACE. Sequencing was performed on an Illumina HiSeq 2000. TCRdb reworked the public reads: Q25 trimming with fastp, MiXCR clone assembly, productive beta chains retained. Each CDR3 protein gets just one entry, which takes the most common genes and DNA from the rows behind it. The sample records nearly 650,000 distinct CDR3 sequences, 7% to 7.5% of which are singletons. 1.6% of the sample belongs to the ten largest clones. The sample also formed part of further work on yellow fever vaccine responses in identical twins.

The sequencing input was PBMCs. Receptor source: a woman aged 18 to 35 in good health.

At least ten counts were recorded for this clonotype. The genes are TRBV3-1 and TRBJ1-2; 8 positions agree with TRBD1. Trimming removed 4 bases from V and 2 bases from J; junction bases left unmatched: 3. The CDR3 extends over 14 amino acids. Germline V gene lookup returns CDR1 LGHDT and CDR2 YNNKEL (reference sequence). Here the CDR3 reads CASSPWTGNYGYTF. In DNA, the CDR3 is TGTGCCAGCAGCCCTTGGACAGGGAACTATGGCTACACCTTC.

This clonotype was seen repeatedly, ten times or more. V and J are TRBV12-3 or TRBV12-4 and TRBJ1-4; D uncertain. The germline V and J ends were trimmed by 6 bases and 2 bases, with 1 base remaining between them. The CDR3 runs to 11 residues. CDR3 in DNA: TGTGCCAGCAGCACTAATGAAAAACTGTTTTTT. Amino acids: CASSTNEKLFF.

V is TRBV7-9 and J is TRBJ1-5; D gene uncertain. This CDR3 region has 14 residues. Trimming shortened V by 4 bases and J by 9 bases, and 16 bases separated the two germline ends. Germline V gene data show CDR1 as SEHNR and CDR2 as FQNEAQ (reference sequence). CDR3 residues: CASSSTHYDGPQHF. The CDR3 nucleotides read TGTGCCAGCAGCTCCACTCATTATGACGGGCCCCAGCATTTT. Drawing the rest from reference TRBV7-9 and TRBJ1-5, the complete variable domain is DTGVSQNPRHKITKRGQNVTFRCDPISEHNRLYWYRQTLGQGPEFLTYFQNEAQLEKSRLLSDRFSAERPKGSFSTLEIQRTEQGDSAMYLCASSSTHYDGPQHFGDGTRLSIL.

The sample holds a few counts of this clonotype. The V call is TRBV12-3 or TRBV12-4, the J call TRBJ1-2; possible D gene TRBD1, 6 bases. This CDR3 is built from 14 residues. Trimming stripped 6 bases from V and 6 bases from J, with 17 bases between. The CDR3 spells CASSISGGPDGYTF. The CDR3 nucleotides are TGTGCCAGCAGCATAAGTGGGGGCCCAGATGGCTACACCTTC.

The J gene is TRBJ1-2, the V gene TRBV27; D call uncertain. The CDR3 is 11 residues long. V shed 6 bases and J shed 6 bases, with 8 bases lying between them. CDR1 MNHEY and CDR2 SMNVEV come from the germline V gene (reference sequence). Here the CDR3 reads CASRNMDGYTF. In nucleotides, the CDR3 is TGTGCCAGCAGGAACATGGATGGCTACACCTTC.

This clonotype was counted between two and nine times. This chain links TRBV20-1 with TRBJ2-1; D uncertain. Deletions cut 3 bases from V and 7 bases from J, with 16 bases between. There are 14 residues in the CDR3. Germline CDR1 DFQATT, CDR2 SNEGSKA (reference sequence). This CDR3 reads CSARSDTPGNEQFF. Here the CDR3 DNA reads TGCAGTGCTAGGTCGGATACCCCCGGGAATGAGCAGTTCTTC.

This clonotype was picked up a small number of times. This chain connects TRBV7-6 to TRBJ2-1, with 9 bases that match TRBD2. The CDR3 consists of 17 residues. J lost 2 bases, V lost 5 bases, and 10 bases had no gene match. In germline, CDR1 is SGHVS, CDR2 FNYEAQ. The CDR3 protein is CASSPLGRLAAYNEQFF. As DNA, the CDR3 is TGTGCCAGCAGCCCCCTTGGCCGACTAGCGGCCTACAATGAGCAGTTCTTC.

This clonotype was seen a few times. The chain recombines TRBV9 with TRBJ1-1; D not resolved. The CDR3 has 13 amino acids. V lost 0 bases, J lost 4 bases, and 7 bases lay in between. Germline V gene lookup returns CDR1 SGDLS and CDR2 YYNGEE. The CDR3 DNA reads as TGTGCCAGCAGCGTAGACCCAGGCACTGAAGCTTTCTTT. Protein sequence: CASSVDPGTEAFF.

This clonotype was seen a handful of times. The chain links TRBV12-3 or TRBV12-4 to TRBJ1-2, with 7 bases identical to TRBD1. This CDR3 contains 12 residues. Trimming cost V 5 bases and J 8 bases; bases outside gene matches: 5. In nucleotides, the CDR3 is TGTGCCAGCAGTGCGACAGGGTTGGGCTACACCTTC. This gives the protein CASSATGLGYTF.

The CDR3 nucleotides read TGCAGTGCTAGAGGGACAGCCTTTTACGAGCAGTACTTC. This sequence encodes CSARGTAFYEQYF. The genes are TRBV20-1 and TRBJ2-7, with D maybe TRBD1 (6 bases). The germline CDR1 and CDR2 sequences are DFQATT and SNEGSKA (reference sequence). This CDR3 contains 13 residues. V lost 1 base and J 4 bases, leaving 11 bases between the germline ends.

The chain carries TRBV20-1 and TRBJ2-5; 7 nucleotides align to TRBD2. Germline V gives CDR1 DFQATT, CDR2 SNEGSKA (reference sequence). The CDR3 runs 14 residues. V lost 5 bases and J lost 5; bases outside the gene matches: 11. This chain's CDR3 is CSAAGRTSTETQYF. The CDR3 DNA follows: TGCAGTGCTGCGGGCCGGACTAGTACCGAGACCCAGTACTTC.

This clonotype was seen repeatedly, ten times or more. The chain couples TRBV9 to TRBJ2-3, with D tentatively TRBD1 or TRBD2 (5 bases each). V shed 7 bases and J shed 7 bases, with 13 bases lying between them. Per germline, CDR1 SGDLS and CDR2 YYNGEE. CDR3 length equals 12 residues. Here the CDR3 DNA reads TGTGCCAGCGGGGCCCCCGGGAATACGCAGTATTTT. It encodes CASGAPGNTQYF.

The chain is built from TRBV4-1 and TRBJ1-2; 8 bases agree with TRBD1. There are 15 residues in the CDR3. Germline CDR1 reads MGHRA; CDR2 reads YSYEKL. V was pared by 1 base and J by 7 bases, with 8 bases of the junction left unmatched. CDR3 in amino acids: CASSQGASGQVGYTF. The CDR3 nucleotides are TGCGCCAGCAGCCAAGGGGCATCGGGACAGGTTGGCTACACCTTC.

Ten or more counts support this clonotype. This chain links TRBV25-1 with TRBJ1-3, with TRBD1 as a possible D gene (5 bases). Germline CDR1 and CDR2: MGHDK and SYGVNS. The CDR3 loop spans 14 amino acids. V shed 6 bases and J shed 0 bases, with 9 bases lying between them. This CDR3 reads CASSRVASGNTIYF. CDR3 bases: TGTGCCAGCAGCAGGGTTGCCTCTGGAAACACCATATATTTT.

V usage is TRBV28 and J usage is TRBJ2-7; tentative D call: TRBD2 (7 bases). This CDR3 contains 16 residues. V was cut by 5 bases and J by 4 bases, with 21 bases left in between. Looked up from germline, CDR1 is MDHEN and CDR2 is SYDVKM. CDR3 region: CASSQGGGGRGYEQYF. CDR3 coding DNA: TGTGCCAGCAGTCAAGGGGGTGGCGGGAGAGGGTACGAGCAGTACTTC.

This chain connects TRBV2 to TRBJ2-5; tentatively, D is TRBD2 (6 bases). The germline gives CDR1 SNHLY, CDR2 FYNNEI. CDR3 length equals 15 residues. V was trimmed by 4 bases and J by 5 bases, leaving 17 bases between them. In DNA form, the CDR3 reads TGTGCCAGCAGTGCCCGCGGGGCTGCCTCGGAGACCCAGTACTTC. Protein: CASSARGAASETQYF.

The chain couples TRBV14 to TRBJ2-7, with D tentatively TRBD1 (5 bases). The CDR3 contains 15 residues. Germline values: CDR1 SGHDN, CDR2 FVKESK. V lost 4 bases to trimming and J lost 3 bases, with 16 bases between them. The CDR3 here is CASSPLPDTHYEQYV. CDR3 nucleotide sequence: TGTGCCAGCAGCCCGCTTCCGGACACACACTACGAGCAGTACGTC.

This clonotype was counted ten times or more. The chain links TRBV7-9 to TRBJ1-2, with D hard to call. Germline-derived CDR1 and CDR2 are SEHNR and FQNEAQ (reference sequence). The CDR3 has 13 residues. V gave up 6 bases and J gave up 6 bases, with 14 bases separating them. DNA of the CDR3: TGTGCCAGCAGTCCCACGCTTGAACATGGCTACACCTTC. Residues: CASSPTLEHGYTF.

This clonotype appeared many times. This chain uses TRBV28 with TRBJ2-7; possible D gene TRBD2, 5 bases. Germline V gene data show CDR1 as MDHEN and CDR2 as SYDVKM. The CDR3 is 13 amino acids. The ends were cut back, 10 bases at V and 2 bases at J, with 15 bases in the middle. CDR3 nucleotides: TGTGCCACCATACCCGAGGGTGCCTACGAGCAGTACTTC. Its protein is CATIPEGAYEQYF.

In this sample, this clonotype turned up a few times. This chain uses TRBV2 with TRBJ2-7; 7 bases align to TRBD2. In germline, CDR1 is SNHLY, CDR2 FYNNEI. This CDR3 region has 12 residues. The V and J ends lost 8 bases and 3 bases, in that order; junction bases with no gene match: 4. CDR3 region: CASRDYRYEQYF. The CDR3 DNA reads as TGTGCCAGCCGGGACTACCGCTACGAGCAGTACTTC.

This clonotype was recorded a few times. The chain links TRBV2 to TRBJ2-5; TRBD1 aligns across 11 bases. The V segment lost 3 bases and the J segment 5 bases; nucleotides outside the gene matches: 5. Germline V gene sequence: CDR1 SNHLY, CDR2 FYNNEI. The CDR3 consists of 15 residues. CDR3 coding DNA: TGTGCCAGCAGTGACTGGACAGGGGGCATGGAGACCCAGTACTTC. Encoded protein: CASSDWTGGMETQYF.

This clonotype showed up just a few times. The rearrangement links TRBV5-5 to TRBJ2-3; D unresolved. V dropped 5 bases and J dropped 2 bases, with 21 bases sitting between them. CDR3 length: 17 residues. Looked up from germline, CDR1 is SGHKS and CDR2 is YYEKEE (reference sequence). This chain's CDR3 is CASSLTARARFTDTQYF. The DNA of the CDR3 is TGTGCCAGCAGTCTTACAGCGAGAGCGAGATTCACAGATACGCAGTATTTT. Complete variable domain (other parts from reference TRBV5-5 and TRBJ2-3): DAGVTQSPTHLIKTRGQQVTLRCSPISGHKSVSWYQQVLGQGPQFIFQYYEKEERGRGNFPDRFSARQFPNYSSELNVNALLLGDSALYLCASSLTARARFTDTQYFGPGTRLTVL.

This clonotype was found many times. V and J are TRBV29-1 and TRBJ2-3; no clear D. There are 12 residues in the CDR3. CDR1 is SQVTM, CDR2 ANQGSEA, per germline. The V end lost 6 bases, the J end lost 1 base, and 8 bases lay between the germline ends. CDR3 sequence: CSVPLGTDTQYF. CDR3 nucleotides: TGCAGCGTCCCGTTGGGCACAGATACGCAGTATTTT.

The chain recombines TRBV7-8 with TRBJ1-6; D uncertain. V was trimmed by 5 bases and J by 8 bases, leaving 16 bases between them. The V gene's germline CDR1 is SGHVS and CDR2 FQNEAQ. The CDR3 extends over 15 amino acids. The CDR3 loop is CASSPDIWLYSPLHF. The CDR3, as DNA: TGTGCCAGCAGCCCTGACATCTGGCTTTATTCACCCCTCCACTTT.

This clonotype was seen repeatedly, ten times or more. The genes are TRBV2 and TRBJ2-5; D is perhaps TRBD1 (6 bases). Germline V gene data show CDR1 as SNHLY and CDR2 as FYNNEI. Between the trimmed V and J ends, which lost 5 bases and 1 base, there was a span of 8 bases. The CDR3 has 13 residues. CDR3 DNA sequence: TGTGCCAGCAGTCGGGACACCCAAGAGACCCAGTACTTC. Translating it yields CASSRDTQETQYF.

Worth noting for this clonotype: The junction departs from the called germline gene at one end, perhaps through a read error. V is TRBV3-1 and J is TRBJ2-7; 10 bases match TRBD2. CDR1 and CDR2 (germline): LGHDT, YNNKEL (reference sequence). This CDR3 comprises 15 residues. The CDR3 DNA reads TGTGCCTGCAGCCACGGGCTAGCGGGAGATCTCGAGCAGTACTTC. Translation: CACSHGLAGDLEQYF.

This clonotype was recorded many times. This rearrangement joins TRBV3-1 to TRBJ1-2; 9 nucleotides agree with TRBD1. The CDR3 contains 13 residues. Germline CDR1 and CDR2: LGHDT and YNNKEL (reference sequence). V lost 5 bases to trimming and J lost 6 bases; unmatched junction nucleotides: 4. The DNA for the CDR3 is TGTGCCAGCAGCTCCGGACAGGGGCATGGCTACACCTTC. Amino acid sequence: CASSSGQGHGYTF.

This clonotype was seen repeatedly, ten times or more. The chain links TRBV20-1 to TRBJ2-3; perhaps D is TRBD1 or TRBD2 (5 bases each). V was trimmed by 1 base and J by 1 base, leaving 9 bases between them. The CDR3 is 14 residues long. In germline, CDR1 is DFQATT, CDR2 SNEGSKA (reference sequence). DNA for the CDR3: TGCAGTGCTAGAGGAGGGGCCGGCACAGATACGCAGTATTTT. Protein sequence: CSARGGAGTDTQYF.

There are many counts of this clonotype. The J gene is TRBJ2-3, the V gene TRBV5-1; TRBD1 matches at 8 bases. Losses at the gene ends were 3 bases for V and 2 bases for J; bases not matched to a gene: 14. The CDR3 has 18 amino acids. In germline, CDR1 is SGHRS, CDR2 YFSETQ. The DNA for the CDR3 is TGCGCCAGCAGCTCCACCCCAGGACAGGGATCCTTCACAGATACGCAGTATTTT. It specifies CASSSTPGQGSFTDTQYF.

The table lists this clonotype with many counts. This chain's CDR3 is CASSDLPTDTQYF. DNA for the CDR3: TGTGCCAGCAGCGATCTACCCACAGATACGCAGTATTTT. The J gene is TRBJ2-3, the V gene TRBV7-9; D not resolved. CDR3 length equals 13 residues. V gave up 5 bases and J gave up 2 bases, with 8 bases separating them. The germline CDR1 and CDR2 sequences are SEHNR and FQNEAQ (reference sequence).